The next 5 T cell receptor beta chains were all read from a single sample in a study of metastatic and nonmetastatic thyroid tumors. TCRdb reprocessed the PCR reads via MiXCR. Here the sample spans about 82,000 clones, around 13% being singletons. No treatment had been given to any patient before thyroid surgery. Sequenced: tumor tissue. The receptors derive from a female donor with papillary thyroid cancer or a benign thyroid nodule (not recorded which). Some clones in this sample may be carry-over from other donors' samples.

The sample holds many counts of this clone. The sample holds other DNA sequences that translate to the same CDR3. The chain has TRBV12-3 or TRBV12-4 and TRBJ1-1; no clear D. CDR3 size: 13 residues. V dropped 1 base and J dropped 2 bases, with 5 bases sitting between them. CDR3 protein: CASSLDLNTEAFF. For the CDR3, the DNA is TGTGCCAGCAGTTTAGATCTAAACACTGAAGCTTTCTTT.

In its sample, this clone was seen many times. This rearrangement joins TRBV5-5 to TRBJ1-3; D is ambiguous. Germline CDR1 and CDR2: SGHKS and YYEKEE (reference sequence). V lost 6 bases and J 0 bases, leaving 13 bases between the germline ends. The CDR3 is 15 amino acids. The CDR3 region has the DNA TGTGCCAGCAACCGCCCCGGGTACTCTGGAAACACCATATATTTT. Translating it yields CASNRPGYSGNTIYF.

This clone came up many times. J is TRBJ2-5 and V is TRBV28; 9 nucleotides line up with TRBD2. V lost 2 bases and J lost 5; bases outside the gene matches: 12. The V gene's germline CDR1 is MDHEN and CDR2 SYDVKM. The CDR3 has 17 amino acids. The CDR3 DNA is TGTGCCAGCAGTTTAAGGCATAGCGGGAGACTTCTGGAGACCCAGTACTTC. This encodes CASSLRHSGRLLETQYF.

This clone has ten or more counts. Distinct nucleotide sequences in the sample also encode this CDR3. The chain has TRBV3-1 and TRBJ2-1, with 7 bases lining up with TRBD2. V lost 3 bases to trimming and J lost 15 bases; unmatched junction nucleotides: 8. The CDR3 extends over 12 amino acids. CDR1 is LGHDT, CDR2 YNNKEL, per germline (reference sequence). The CDR3 sequence: CASSQESGTPFF. The CDR3 DNA is TGTGCCAGCAGCCAGGAAAGCGGGACGCCGTTCTTC.

This clone was recorded at least ten times. The chain carries TRBV3-1 and TRBJ2-7; 9 bases match TRBD1. CDR1 LGHDT and CDR2 YNNKEL come from the germline V gene (reference sequence). After removal of 5 bases from V and 2 bases from J, the junction contained 4 bases not matched to a gene. The CDR3 extends over 14 amino acids. CDR3 residues: CASSLGQGAYEQYF. The CDR3 DNA is TGTGCCAGCAGCTTGGGACAGGGAGCCTACGAGCAGTACTTC.